Only a few counts were recorded for the clone carrying this T cell receptor (beta chain). This entry belongs to a study of T cell repertoires in cytomegalovirus infection. Each CDR3 protein is one row after TCRdb ran MiXCR on the reads. The sample lists 150,000 to 180,000 distinct CDR3 sequences, about a quarter occurring once. The CDR3 is 15 residues long. V shed 0 bases and J 5 bases; nucleotides not matched to a gene: 4. Per germline, CDR1 SGHKS and CDR2 YYEKEE (reference sequence). V usage is TRBV5-5 and J usage is TRBJ1-2; TRBD1 aligns across 10 bases. The material sequenced was PBMCs. This TCR was sampled from a human donor in good health (CMV status not recorded). Some clones in this sample may be carry-over from other donors' samples. CDR3 coding DNA: TGTGCCAGCAGCTTGGTGGGACAGGGGACATATGGCTACACCTTC. Encoded protein: CASSLVGQGTYGYTF.